This TCR beta chain was identified in a study of T-cell reconstitution after alpha-beta-depleted transplantation in children. Findings of the study overall: T cells produced anew were the main source of T-cell counts and diversity one year after transplant. Several hundred rapidly expanded clones from non-depleted graft cells reportedly supplied alpha-beta T cells about two months post-transplant.

For TCRbeta, the library was prepared with unique molecular identifiers. TCRdb recomputed calls from the PCR reads with MiXCR, one row per CDR3 protein. The repertoire holds roughly 570,000 distinct CDR3 sequences, with 25% to 30% as singletons. In the case of this clonotype: Its target is not known.

Germline V CDR1 and CDR2: DFQATT, SNEGSKA (reference sequence). V lost 5 bases, J lost 5 bases, and 14 bases lay in between. The CDR3 loop spans 13 amino acids. This TCR derives from a boy younger than two with Wiskott-Aldrich syndrome, due to receive a stem cell transplant. V is TRBV20-1 and J is TRBJ2-3; no clear D. Material: PBMCs, obtained before TCRalphabeta/CD19-depleted stem cell transplant. The CDR3 DNA reads as TGCAGTGCTCCGCTGGTATTGGGAGATACGCAGTATTTT. Its protein is CSAPLVLGDTQYF.